Listed below are T cell receptor beta chains from one sample, sequenced in a study of Ad26.COV2.S vaccination and SARS-CoV-2 variants. Profiling relied on immunoSEQ multiplex PCR, and the TCRdb table lists in-frame clones only, not all of them. The sample holds more than 300,000 clones, roughly 90% seen once. This specimen was peripheral blood, taken in a trial of Ad26.COV2.S vaccine versus placebo. The source is a person aged 18-60 years who received the Ad26.COV2.S COVID-19 vaccine or a placebo. The CDR3 runs from the conserved cysteine through the conserved F or W. The D gene is left open where the match is weak. A clone size is listed for some rows: how often the clone was seen (once, few, many), or a class if it is expanded.

J	D	size	V	DNA	CDR3
TRBJ2-7	TRBD1	NA	TRBV12-3/TRBV12-4	TGTGCCAGCAGTTCCGGGACAGGGCACGAGCAGTACTTC	CASSSGTGHEQYF
TRBJ1-5	NA	NA	TRBV4-1	TGCGCCAGCAGCCAAGATCCAGGGGAGGGTCAGCCCCAGCATTTT	CASSQDPGEGQPQHF
TRBJ2-7	NA	NA	TRBV4-3	TGCGCCAGCAGCCAGTACCTGACCTACGAGCAGTACTTC	CASSQYLTYEQYF
TRBJ2-7	NA	NA	TRBV7-2	TGTGCCAGCAGCCCTCGGACAGATTCCTACGAGCAGTACTTC	CASSPRTDSYEQYF
TRBJ1-1	NA	NA	TRBV14	TGTGCCAGCAGCCAAGAGGACAGATTAAACACTGAAGCTTTCTTT	CASSQEDRLNTEAFF
TRBJ1-1	NA	once	TRBV25-1	TGTGCCAGCTTCGGACAGCTGAACACTGAAGCTTTCTTT	CASFGQLNTEAFF
TRBJ1-1	NA	NA	TRBV2	TGTGCCAGCAGTCAAGACGGGACAATGGAAGCTTTCTTT	CASSQDGTMEAFF
TRBJ2-2	NA	few	TRBV7-3	TGTGCCAGCAGCTTAATCTCCGGGGAGCTGTTTTTT	CASSLISGELFF
TRBJ1-2	TRBD1	NA	TRBV18	TGTGCCAGCGCAACTTCCCGGGACAGAGAAGCTGGCTACACCTTC	CASATSRDREAGYTF
TRBJ1-2	TRBD1	NA	TRBV12-3/TRBV12-4	TGTGCCAGCAGCGACAGGGGTGGCTACACCTTC	CASSDRGGYTF
TRBJ1-1	NA	NA	TRBV4-3	TGCGCCAGCAGCCAGTATAGTCGGGAGAACACTGAAGCTTTCTTT	CASSQYSRENTEAFF
TRBJ1-3	NA	NA	TRBV4-3	TGCGCCAGCAGCCAAGATACCAGGGCTGGAAACACCATATATTTT	CASSQDTRAGNTIYF
TRBJ1-1	NA	NA	TRBV3-1/TRBV3-2	TGTGCCAGCAGCCAAGATCGACCCGATGAAGCTTTCTTT	CASSQDRPDEAFF
TRBJ2-7	NA	NA	TRBV7-2	TGTGCCAGCAGCCCCCCTAGGGCCCCAGGCTACGAGCAGTACTTC	CASSPPRAPGYEQYF
TRBJ1-3	NA	NA	TRBV18	TGTGCCAGCTCACCACCGGAGGGATACTCTGGAAACACCATATATTTT	CASSPPEGYSGNTIYF
TRBJ2-1	NA	NA	TRBV7-3	TGTGCCAGCAGCTTGTCGTCGGACAATGAGCAGTTCTTC	CASSLSSDNEQFF
TRBJ2-7	NA	NA	TRBV29-1	TGCAGCGTTGTGCCCTCGAGAGGGGGAAGCTCCTACGAGCAGTACTTC	CSVVPSRGGSSYEQYF
TRBJ1-3	NA	NA	TRBV30	TGTGCCTGGACGGCGGGTGGAAACACCATATATTTT	CAWTAGGNTIYF
TRBJ2-4	NA	NA	TRBV7-8	TGTGCCAGCAGCAATTCCGAGGAGGGCATTCAGTACTTC	CASSNSEEGIQYF
TRBJ1-5	NA	NA	TRBV5-1	TGCGCCAGCAGCTTGTTTGGGGAGGGCAATCAGCCCCAGCATTTT	CASSLFGEGNQPQHF
TRBJ1-6	NA	NA	TRBV6-2/TRBV6-3	TGTGCCAGCAGTCTCCGTCCAGAGTTCGCCGGGACCATGCTTTCACCCCTCCACTTT	CASSLRPEFAGTMLSPLHF
TRBJ2-7	TRBD1	NA	TRBV28	TGTGCCAGCACCCCTAAGGGGGCTCCGTACGAGCAGTACTTC	CASTPKGAPYEQYF
TRBJ1-2	TRBD1	few	TRBV7-3	TGTGCCAGCAGCCCGCAGGGGGAGAGATATGGCTACACCTTC	CASSPQGERYGYTF
TRBJ2-7	TRBD1	few	TRBV15	TGTGCCACCAGCGGGCTGGGGGGACAGGGGGCGCGGGAGCAGTACTTC	CATSGLGGQGAREQYF
TRBJ2-7	NA	once	TRBV28	TGTGCCAGCAGTCAACTCCTTTTCTACGAGCAGTACTTC	CASSQLLFYEQYF
TRBJ1-5	NA	few	TRBV30	TGTGCCTGGAGTGTACTGGGACGCAATCAGCCCCAGCATTTT	CAWSVLGRNQPQHF
TRBJ1-1	TRBD1	NA	TRBV29-1	TGCAGCGTTGGGGACAGGAACACTGAAGCTTTCTTT	CSVGDRNTEAFF
TRBJ2-6	NA	NA	TRBV30	TGTGCCTGGAAGGAAGGGCCCTCTGGGGCCAACGTCCTGACTTTC	CAWKEGPSGANVLTF
TRBJ1-5	TRBD1	few	TRBV12-5	TGTGCTAGTGGTTTGGCGACAGGGAGGGTCTATAGCAATCAGCCCCAGCATTTT	CASGLATGRVYSNQPQHF
TRBJ1-2	NA	NA	TRBV28	TGTGCCAGCAGTTCCCAGGGCCATAGTAACTATGGCTACACCTTC	CASSSQGHSNYGYTF
TRBJ1-2	TRBD1	NA	TRBV6-2/TRBV6-3	TGTGCCAGCAGTTACTCGGACAGGGGGCGCTGGGACTATGGCTACACCTTC	CASSYSDRGRWDYGYTF
TRBJ2-7	NA	NA	TRBV28	TGTGCCAGCAGTTCCCCTTGGACTACCTACGAGCAGTACTTC	CASSSPWTTYEQYF
TRBJ1-2	NA	NA	TRBV27	TGTGCCAGCAGTTTACAGGGTAACTATGGCTACACCTTC	CASSLQGNYGYTF
TRBJ1-5	NA	NA	TRBV11-2	TGTGCCAGCAGCCCGGGCAGGGGTGTGGGTCAGCCCCAGCATTTT	CASSPGRGVGQPQHF
TRBJ2-2	NA	few	TRBV4-1	TGCGCCAGCAGCCAAGTTGGGCAGAACACCGGGGAGCTGTTTTTT	CASSQVGQNTGELFF
TRBJ1-1	NA	NA	TRBV12-3/TRBV12-4	TGTGCCAGCATAGCAGGGCTCACTGAAGCTTTCTTT	CASIAGLTEAFF
TRBJ1-1	NA	NA	TRBV3-1/TRBV3-2	TGTGCCAGCAGCCAAGTTGGATTCGAAGCTTTCTTT	CASSQVGFEAFF
TRBJ1-1	NA	NA	TRBV6-4	TGTGCCAGCAGTGACTCGTTGAACACTGAAGCTTTCTTT	CASSDSLNTEAFF
TRBJ2-1	NA	NA	TRBV4-3	TGCGCCAGCAGCCCGTCCCCCTCTACGCCAAATGAGCAGTTCTTC	CASSPSPSTPNEQFF
TRBJ2-3	TRBD2	NA	TRBV9	TGTGCCAGCAGCGTAGATCTTCGGGGACTACATACGCAGTATTTT	CASSVDLRGLHTQYF
TRBJ2-4	NA	NA	TRBV7-2	TGTGCCAGCAGCTTAAAGCTTGGCAGCAGACTAGCCAAAAACATTCAGTACTTC	CASSLKLGSRLAKNIQYF
TRBJ1-2	NA	NA	TRBV4-3	TGCGCCAGCAGCCAAGATGGAGGGGACTACTATGGCTACACCTTC	CASSQDGGDYYGYTF
TRBJ2-3	NA	NA	TRBV2	TGTGCCAGCAGTGAAATAGGAGAGGGAGATACGCAGTATTTT	CASSEIGEGDTQYF
TRBJ1-5	NA	NA	TRBV6-2/TRBV6-3	TGTGCCAGCAGTTACGTGGGGAGGTCCCAGCATTTT	CASSYVGRSQHF
TRBJ2-5	NA	NA	TRBV29-1	TGCAGCGTTGGATTACCAGGGCGGCGGCAAGAGACCCAGTACTTC	CSVGLPGRRQETQYF
TRBJ1-1	NA	NA	TRBV5-1	TGCGCCAGCAGCTTTTCCACTCTGAACACTGAAGCTTTCTTT	CASSFSTLNTEAFF
TRBJ1-1	NA	NA	TRBV5-4	TGTGCCAGCAGCCCGTCGAGGGTCATGAACACTGAAGCTTTCTTT	CASSPSRVMNTEAFF
TRBJ2-5	TRBD1	NA	TRBV5-8	TGTGCCAGCAGCCCGGTGGGGGACAGGGGCCCTCGGGGGGACCAGTACTTC	CASSPVGDRGPRGDQYF
TRBJ2-2	NA	NA	TRBV11-3	TGTGCCAGCAGCTTAGGATCAGGGCTCTCACCCGGGGAGCTGTTTTTT	CASSLGSGLSPGELFF
TRBJ2-6	NA	NA	TRBV5-1	TGCGCCAGCAGCTTGGCCACCGGTGGGTCCGGGGCCAACGTCCTGACTTTC	CASSLATGGSGANVLTF